The rows below give T cell receptor beta chains drawn from one sample of a study of T cell changes during pregnancy in multiple sclerosis. Repertoires were generated with immunoSEQ multiplex PCR, while TCRdb's copy carries only in-frame clones and drops some. Seen here are approximately 70,000 clones, around 90% observed once, and the top ten hold 1.2%. The specimen was peripheral blood, collected in the third trimester of pregnancy. The receptors shown here come from a female donor with multiple sclerosis, enrolled in a pregnancy study. The conserved cysteine and the conserved F or W are not part of the CDR3 here.

J: TRBJ1-3; V: TRBV5-4; CDR3: ASSWANTGAGNTIY
J: TRBJ2-1; V: TRBV19; CDR3: ASSVRESSYNEQF
J: TRBJ1-2; V: TRBV27; CDR3: ASSFKSVSYGYT
J: TRBJ2-5; V: TRBV5-1; CDR3: ASSLAREEGETQY
J: TRBJ1-1; V: TRBV9; CDR3: ASSVEQVGAEAF
J: TRBJ2-1; V: TRBV7-2; CDR3: ASSSQRGAYNEQF
J: TRBJ2-5; V: TRBV19; CDR3: ASSGSTGSETQY
J: TRBJ1-4; V: TRBV18; CDR3: ASSPGQGREKLF
J: TRBJ2-7; V: TRBV4-1; CDR3: ASSLHGSYEQY
J: TRBJ2-7; V: TRBV28; CDR3: ASCLAGGYEQY
J: TRBJ2-1; V: TRBV11-3; CDR3: ASSLGQGALLPSSYNEQF
J: TRBJ1-1; V: TRBV7-8; CDR3: ASSSYRVHMNTEAF
J: TRBJ2-1; V: TRBV14; CDR3: ASSQFEGYNEQF
J: TRBJ2-3; V: TRBV29-1; CDR3: SVEDPITDTQY
J: TRBJ2-3; V: TRBV27; CDR3: ASSLSPGGFTDTQY
J: TRBJ1-4; V: TRBV27; CDR3: ASSFLGTAGEKEKLF
J: TRBJ2-1; V: TRBV27; CDR3: ASSPRLAGGFNEQF
J: TRBJ1-5; V: TRBV21-1; CDR3: ASGSQVGNQPQH
J: TRBJ2-7; V: TRBV10-2; CDR3: ASSDIVRGLGEQY
J: TRBJ2-7; V: TRBV21-1; CDR3: ASKQDPYEQY
J: TRBJ1-1; V: TRBV2; CDR3: ASSDTGHKRGNTEAF
J: TRBJ2-5; V: TRBV7-2; CDR3: ASSLGGGKETQY
J: TRBJ1-4; V: TRBV5-1; CDR3: ASSLGAAPTNEKLF
J: TRBJ2-3; V: TRBV7-6; CDR3: ASAQSTLRTDTQY
J: TRBJ2-4; V: TRBV4-1; CDR3: ASSQEPPGGKNIQY
J: TRBJ2-5; V: TRBV7-9; CDR3: ASSTQGNQETQY
J: TRBJ1-4; V: TRBV12-5; CDR3: ASGFGGSGYGKLF
J: TRBJ2-7; V: TRBV28; CDR3: ASSRPSDTSYEQY
J: TRBJ2-2; V: TRBV7-9; CDR3: ASSSLPGQGAPGELF
J: TRBJ1-2; V: TRBV19; CDR3: ASSIAGRGRDYYGYT
J: TRBJ2-7; V: TRBV28; CDR3: ASSGPGLGPYEQY
J: TRBJ1-1; V: TRBV19; CDR3: ASSTRQGAMDTEAF
J: TRBJ2-7; V: TRBV9; CDR3: ASSVGQTIYEQY
J: TRBJ2-6; V: TRBV5-4; CDR3: ASRTAGSGANVLT
J: TRBJ1-1; V: TRBV18; CDR3: ASSPQGSTEAF
J: TRBJ2-5; V: TRBV6-1; CDR3: ASSVELAGGETQY
J: TRBJ1-1; V: TRBV2; CDR3: ASILRNTEAF
J: TRBJ1-1; V: TRBV19; CDR3: ASSIDSTGDSEAF
J: TRBJ2-2; V: TRBV30; CDR3: AWSQNRGTSGRRGNTGELF
J: TRBJ1-2; V: TRBV5-6; CDR3: ASSRLTVDRSEYGYT
J: TRBJ2-7; V: TRBV30; CDR3: AWSEKLLDRGRLYEQY
J: TRBJ2-5; V: TRBV7-6; CDR3: ASSYPPGLAGETQY
J: TRBJ1-5; V: TRBV10-3; CDR3: AISDGPPGDQPQH
J: TRBJ1-2; V: TRBV7-2; CDR3: ASSSSDRRGYT
J: TRBJ2-3; V: TRBV9; CDR3: ASSPALGAGGRDTQY
J: TRBJ1-2; V: TRBV19; CDR3: ASTPRDRFRTYGYT
J: TRBJ2-2; V: TRBV10-3; CDR3: ATNPAGGTGTSIRELF
J: TRBJ2-1; V: TRBV18; CDR3: ASSPHSLAGDNSYNEQF
J: TRBJ2-3; V: TRBV5-4; CDR3: ASSRTGGAATDTQY
J: TRBJ2-5; V: TRBV7-6; CDR3: ASSVQGETQY
J: TRBJ1-3; V: TRBV30; CDR3: AWDSTGSSGNTIY
J: TRBJ2-7; V: TRBV2; CDR3: ASSGRGEYEQY
J: TRBJ2-2; V: TRBV19; CDR3: ASSIGPGRGYTGELF
J: TRBJ2-7; V: TRBV4-1; CDR3: ASSQVGGGRGEQY
J: TRBJ2-1; V: TRBV5-1; CDR3: ASSPYSSYNEQF
J: TRBJ1-1; V: TRBV6-6; CDR3: ASSPSGRTNTEAF
J: TRBJ2-7; V: TRBV5-1; CDR3: ASSFYIAGEGYEQY
J: TRBJ2-7; V: TRBV18; CDR3: ASSPGQGAWEQY
J: TRBJ2-1; V: TRBV7-6; CDR3: ASSSRWSAGGIYSYNEQF
J: TRBJ2-1; V: TRBV4-2; CDR3: ASSQEPRASGTYNEQF